This TCR beta chain was obtained from a study of spatial heterogeneity in lung cancer. Indicated time point: sample taken at primary tumor resection. The study sequenced unsorted whole RNA from tumor, nontumor lung or frozen PBMC. General study findings and limits: Mutation tallies in tumors tracked expanded intratumoral alpha and beta TCR counts.

The length of the CDR3 is 16 residues. Trimming cost V 7 bases and J 3 bases, with 20 bases left between them. Germline lookup yields CDR1 SGHRS and CDR2 YFSETQ. Unique molecular identifiers, one per molecule, were present on every TCR cDNA molecule. From the 5' RACE reads, TCRdb called clonotypes with MiXCR, one entry per CDR3 protein. The sample lists approximately 4,900 distinct CDR3 sequences; roughly 14% were seen once. This clonotype occurred many times. As yet, its antigen is unknown. This clonotype was obtained from a female donor with early-stage non-small cell lung cancer. The V call is TRBV5-1, the J call TRBJ1-3; D might be TRBD1 (5 bases). The source was lung tumor tissue, collected at surgery. Written as DNA, the CDR3 is TGCGCCAGCTCGGATGGGGGTCGCAGCGGTGGAAACACCATATATTTT. Translation gives CASSDGGRSGGNTIYF.